This T cell receptor (beta chain) originates from a study of T cells in Graves' hyperthyroidism and ophthalmopathy (dated by TCRdb to 2018 to 2020). Background for the entire study: Peripheral blood samples were taken at the time of initial diagnosis, prior to any treatment. TCR V-J signatures able to tell the groups apart were searched for in a discovery cohort of 100 or so patients, of whom 43 had Graves' ophthalmopathy and about 60 had stable Graves' hyperthyroidism. Prospective prediction of ophthalmopathy was tested in an independent validation cohort consisting of some 19 hyperthyroidism patients and more than 15 patients who later progressed to ophthalmopathy. The roughly 90 discovery patients were divided at random into training and test sets in a 7:3 ratio. In more than 5 Graves' hyperthyroidism patients, the study also compared T-cell repertoires from thyroid tissue with T-cell repertoires from blood. After blood sampling, hyperthyroidism patients were treated with methimazole at a starting dose of 30 mg daily, and ophthalmopathy patients were treated with high-dose intravenous methylprednisolone. The paper describes TCR Vbeta CDR3 sequencing of about 140 peripheral blood samples, made up of under 50 ophthalmopathy patients, over 70 hyperthyroidism patients and about 17 progressor patients. Points the paper makes about the study in general: In validation, progression to ophthalmopathy was predicted by the model with 70% to 71% sensitivity and 72.22% specificity, a median of around 5.9 months before onset. Most expanded thyroid clonotypes (frequency above 0.001) were also detected in blood, suggesting blood repertoires may reflect thyroid immune responses. Sample size was not statistically predetermined, and blinding of investigators to group allocation was not performed. In cross-validation, a model built on a 13 V-J signature told ophthalmopathy apart from stable hyperthyroidism with approximately 90% sensitivity and roughly 82% specificity, and in testing the same model reached 80%/75%.

Of note for this clonotype: There is no known antigen for this receptor. Per-base quality was not reported, and no clone a single base away is much larger than it.

Amplification of TCR beta CDR3 regions was carried out from RNA transcripts. For the first round of RT-PCR on the TCR CDR3, the HTBI primer set was used together with the Qiagen OneStep RT-PCR kit. Libraries were constructed in a second round of multiplex PCR, after which size selection and purification were carried out. Sequencing of the libraries was done on an Illumina HiSeq2000 using paired-end 100 bp reads. On the study's bioinformatics: SOAPnuke was used to process the raw data, with reads discarded if the reads contained adapters or uncalled bases, had a mean Phred below 15, or lacked an exact constant-primer or identifier match. COPE v1.2.5 was used to merge high-quality paired reads, and clonotypes were defined as unique nucleotide sequences. MiTCR v1.1 was used to align clonotypes to the IMGT TRBV, TRBD and TRBJ reference segments. The analysis included only V-J combinations with a frequency above 0.0001, which together covered 98% to 99.2% of the repertoires. The TCS score was defined as F50 (clonal expansion) divided by E x V (chaos), with BLOSUM62-based TCRdist calculated between CDR3 peptides within each V-J. Welch's t-statistics and random forest reduced several hundred V-J features to fewer than 15, which were used in a naive Bayes classifier (R e1071). TCRdb reanalyzed the raw reads on its own, using fastp at Q25 for trimming and MiXCR for clone calling, and kept in-frame beta chains. Entries that share a CDR3 protein sequence are merged under the most common genes and DNA. These V and J calls derive from TCRdb rather than the authors' analysis. This sample has hundreds of thousands of distinct CDR3 sequences in its table, and 13% to 15% of those were observed once. The ten largest make up roughly an eighth of the sample.

The CDR3 has 13 amino acids, counting the end cysteine and phenylalanine. Only CDR3 DNA is held: 39 bases, read in frame from base 1. Trimming at the junction amounts to 4 bases on V and 0 bases on J, and the germline ends lie 10 bases apart. From a lookup of the germline V gene, CDR1 and CDR2 are SQVTM and ANQGSEA. Ophthalmopathy patients had moderately to severely active disease, Clinical Activity Score of at least 3, NOSPECS grade of at least 4, and duration under 3 months. Patients with uncontrolled infections, other autoimmune diseases, pregnancy or lactation were excluded. Diagnoses relied on clinical symptoms, serum thyroxine and TRAb, thyroid ultrasound and orbital computed tomography. PBMCs were separated from 10 ml of fresh peripheral blood using Ficoll-Paque density gradient centrifugation. Total RNA was extracted with Trizol reagent, and quality was checked on an Agilent 2100 Bioanalyzer.

This sequence uses TRBV29-1 and TRBJ2-7; the D region possibly corresponds to TRBD2 (6 bases align). The TCR was taken from a woman aged 45-59 years with Graves' ophthalmopathy. Sequencing was carried out using blood. DNA sequence: TGCAGCGTTGGACTAGTTTCCTCCTACGAGCAGTACTTC. Its translation is CSVGLVSSYEQYF.